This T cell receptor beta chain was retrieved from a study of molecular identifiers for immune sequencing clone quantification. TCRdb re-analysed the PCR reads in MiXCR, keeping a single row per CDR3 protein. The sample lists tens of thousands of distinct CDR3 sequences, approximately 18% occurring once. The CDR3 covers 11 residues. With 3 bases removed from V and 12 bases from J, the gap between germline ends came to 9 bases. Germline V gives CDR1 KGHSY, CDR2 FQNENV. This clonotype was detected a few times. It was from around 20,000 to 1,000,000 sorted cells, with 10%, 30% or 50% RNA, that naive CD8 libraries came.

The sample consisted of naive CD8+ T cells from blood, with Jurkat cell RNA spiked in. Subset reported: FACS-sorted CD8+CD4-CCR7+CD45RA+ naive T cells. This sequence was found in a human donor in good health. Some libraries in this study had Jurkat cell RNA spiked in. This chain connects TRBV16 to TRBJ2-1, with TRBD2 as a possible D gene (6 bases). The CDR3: CASSQDYVQFF. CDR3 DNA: TGTGCCAGCAGCCAGGACTATGTGCAGTTCTTC. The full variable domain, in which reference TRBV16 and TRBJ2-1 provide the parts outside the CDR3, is GEEVAQTPKHLVRGEGQKAKLYCAPIKGHSYVFWYQQVLKNEFKFLISFQNENVFDETGMPKERFSAKCLPNSPCSLEIQATKLEDSAVYFCASSQDYVQFFGPGTRLTVL.